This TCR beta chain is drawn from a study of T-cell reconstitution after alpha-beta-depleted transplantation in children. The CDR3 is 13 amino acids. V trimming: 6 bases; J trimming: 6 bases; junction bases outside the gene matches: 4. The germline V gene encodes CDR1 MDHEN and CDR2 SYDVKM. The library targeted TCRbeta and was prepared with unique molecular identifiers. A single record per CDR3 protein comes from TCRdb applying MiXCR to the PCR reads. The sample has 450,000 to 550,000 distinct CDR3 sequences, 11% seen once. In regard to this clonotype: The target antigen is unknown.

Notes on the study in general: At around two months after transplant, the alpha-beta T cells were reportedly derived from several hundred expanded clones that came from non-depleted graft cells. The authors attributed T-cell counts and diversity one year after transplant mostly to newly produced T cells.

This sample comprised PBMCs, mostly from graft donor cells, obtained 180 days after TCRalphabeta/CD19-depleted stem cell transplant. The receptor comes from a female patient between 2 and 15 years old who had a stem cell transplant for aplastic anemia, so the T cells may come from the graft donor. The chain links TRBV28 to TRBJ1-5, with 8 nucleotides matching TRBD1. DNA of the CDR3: TGTGCCAGCAGACAGGGGGGCCCTCAGCCCCAGCATTTT. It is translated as CASRQGGPQPQHF.